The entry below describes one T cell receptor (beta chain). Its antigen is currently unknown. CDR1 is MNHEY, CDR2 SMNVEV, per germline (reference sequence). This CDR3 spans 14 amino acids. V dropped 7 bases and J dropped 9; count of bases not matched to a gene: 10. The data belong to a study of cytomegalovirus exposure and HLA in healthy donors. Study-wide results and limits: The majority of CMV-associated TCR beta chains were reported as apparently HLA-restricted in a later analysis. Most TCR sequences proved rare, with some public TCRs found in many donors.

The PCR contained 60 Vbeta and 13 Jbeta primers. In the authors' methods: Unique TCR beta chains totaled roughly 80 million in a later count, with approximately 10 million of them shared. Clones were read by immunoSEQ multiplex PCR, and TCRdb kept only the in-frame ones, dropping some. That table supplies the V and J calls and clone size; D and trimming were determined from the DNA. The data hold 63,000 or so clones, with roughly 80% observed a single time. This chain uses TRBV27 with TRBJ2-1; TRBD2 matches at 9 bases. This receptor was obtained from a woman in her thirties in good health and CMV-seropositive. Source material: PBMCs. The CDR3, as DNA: TGTGCCAGCAAAAAGGGACTAGCAGCAGTTGAGCAGTTCTTC. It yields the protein CASKKGLAAVEQFF.